One sample yielded the 3 T cell receptor beta chains listed below, sequenced in a study of pediatric ulcerative colitis. During colonoscopy, one to two rectal pinch biopsies were collected. Libraries were prepared by immunoSEQ multiplex PCR; TCRdb keeps only in-frame clonotypes and omits some of them. The profile shows about 35,000 clones, 80% to 90% of them singletons. Material: gut tissue. Receptor source: a boy under 18 with mild ulcerative colitis.

The chain links TRBV19 to TRBJ2-1; D unresolved. Germline V gene lookup returns CDR1 LNHDA and CDR2 SQIVND (reference sequence). V was cut by 3 bases and J by 6 bases, with 12 bases left in between. The CDR3 sequence is 14 residues long. The CDR3 protein is CASSMNRASNEQFF. CDR3 nucleotides: TGTGCCAGTAGTATGAACAGAGCATCCAATGAGCAGTTCTTC.

This chain links TRBV11-2 with TRBJ2-7; maybe TRBD2 (5 bases). Trimming took 0 bases from V and 2 from J, leaving 11 bases between them. Germline-derived CDR1 and CDR2 are SGHAT and FQNNGV. The CDR3 totals 15 residues. The CDR3 DNA is TGTGCCAGCAGCTTAGAACCAGCGGATACCTACGAGCAGTACTTC. This encodes CASSLEPADTYEQYF.

In its sample, this clone was seen once. This chain connects TRBV15 to TRBJ1-4; D ambiguous. The CDR3 runs 14 residues. V gave up 1 base and J gave up 0 bases, with 3 bases separating them. Germline assignment: CDR1 LNHNV and CDR2 YYDKDF (reference sequence). CDR3 DNA sequence: TGTGCCACCAGCAGAGTGGCAACTAATGAAAAACTGTTTTTT. Protein: CATSRVATNEKLFF. The full variable domain, with the rest looked up from reference TRBV15 and TRBJ1-4, is DAMVIQNPRYQVTQFGKPVTLSCSQTLNHNVMYWYQQKSSQAPKLLFHYYDKDFNNEADTPDNFQSRRPNTSFCFLDIRSPGLGDTAMYLCATSRVATNEKLFFGSGTQLSVL.